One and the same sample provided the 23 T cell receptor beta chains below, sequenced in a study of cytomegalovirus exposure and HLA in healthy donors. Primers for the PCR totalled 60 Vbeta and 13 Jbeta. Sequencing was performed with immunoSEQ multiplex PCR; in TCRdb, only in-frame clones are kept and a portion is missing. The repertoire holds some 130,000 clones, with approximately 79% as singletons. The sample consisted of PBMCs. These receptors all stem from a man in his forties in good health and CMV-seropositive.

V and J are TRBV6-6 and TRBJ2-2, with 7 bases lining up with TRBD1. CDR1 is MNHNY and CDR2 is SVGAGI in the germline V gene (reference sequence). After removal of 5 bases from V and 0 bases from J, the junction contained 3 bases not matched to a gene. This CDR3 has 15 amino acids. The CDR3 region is CASSRDRSNTGELFF. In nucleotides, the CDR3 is TGTGCCAGCAGTCGGGACAGATCGAACACCGGGGAGCTGTTTTTT.

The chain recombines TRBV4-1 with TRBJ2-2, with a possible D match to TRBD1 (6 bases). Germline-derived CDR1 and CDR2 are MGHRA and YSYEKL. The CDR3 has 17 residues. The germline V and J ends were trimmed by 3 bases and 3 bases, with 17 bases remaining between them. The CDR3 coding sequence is TGCGCCAGCAGCCATGGGGAGAGGGGGTCGTACACCGGGGAGCTGTTTTTT. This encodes CASSHGERGSYTGELFF.

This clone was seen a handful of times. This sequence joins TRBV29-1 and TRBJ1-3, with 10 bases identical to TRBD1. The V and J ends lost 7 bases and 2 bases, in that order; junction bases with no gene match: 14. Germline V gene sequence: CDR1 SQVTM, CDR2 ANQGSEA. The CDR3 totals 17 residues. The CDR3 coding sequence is TGCAGCGCTGCCCCGATTTCAGGACAGGGGGCTGGAAACACCATATATTTT. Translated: CSAAPISGQGAGNTIYF.

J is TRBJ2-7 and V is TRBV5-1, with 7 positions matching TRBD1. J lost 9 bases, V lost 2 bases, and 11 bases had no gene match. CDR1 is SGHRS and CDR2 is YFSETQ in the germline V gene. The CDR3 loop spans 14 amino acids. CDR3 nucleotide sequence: TGCGCCAGCAGCTTCTTGTCAGGGGGTAGTATGCAGTACTTC. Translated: CASSFLSGGSMQYF. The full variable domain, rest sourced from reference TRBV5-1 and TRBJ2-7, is KAGVTQTPRYLIKTRGQQVTLSCSPISGHRSVSWYQQTPGQGLQFLFEYFSETQRNKGNFPGRFSGRQFSNSRSEMNVSTLELGDSALYLCASSFLSGGSMQYFGPGTRLTVT.

The CDR3, as DNA: TGTGCCAGCAGTAACAGGGACATGGGCGAAGGTGAGGCTTTCTTT. Translation: CASSNRDMGEGEAFF. This sequence joins TRBV6-6 and TRBJ1-1; TRBD1 is a possible D gene (6 bases). Trimming cost V 5 bases and J 11 bases, with 24 bases left between them. The CDR3 has 15 residues. Germline lookup yields CDR1 MNHNY and CDR2 SVGAGI (reference sequence).

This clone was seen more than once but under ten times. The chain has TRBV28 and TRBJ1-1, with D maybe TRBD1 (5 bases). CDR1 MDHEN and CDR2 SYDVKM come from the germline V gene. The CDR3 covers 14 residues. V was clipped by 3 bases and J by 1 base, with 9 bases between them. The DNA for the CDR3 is TGTGCCAGCAGTTTGAACAGGAGGAACACTGAAGCTTTCTTT. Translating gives CASSLNRRNTEAFF.

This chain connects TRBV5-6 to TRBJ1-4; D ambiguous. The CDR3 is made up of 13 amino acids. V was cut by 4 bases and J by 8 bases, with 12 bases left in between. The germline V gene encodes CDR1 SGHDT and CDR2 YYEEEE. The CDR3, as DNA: TGTGCCAGCAGCCGGTCGGGAGTCGAAAAACTGTTTTTT. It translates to CASSRSGVEKLFF.

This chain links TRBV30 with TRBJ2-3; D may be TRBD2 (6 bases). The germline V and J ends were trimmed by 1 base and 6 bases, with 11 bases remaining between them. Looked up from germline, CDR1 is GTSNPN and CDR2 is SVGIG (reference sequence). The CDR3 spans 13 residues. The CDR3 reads CAWSGGGWDTQYF. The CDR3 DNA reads TGTGCCTGGAGTGGTGGGGGGTGGGATACGCAGTATTTT.

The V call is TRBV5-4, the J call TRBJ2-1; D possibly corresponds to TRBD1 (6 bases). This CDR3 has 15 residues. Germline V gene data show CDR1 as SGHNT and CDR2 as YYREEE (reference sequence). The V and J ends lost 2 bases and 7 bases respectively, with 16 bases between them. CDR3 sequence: CASSFQGPATNEQFF. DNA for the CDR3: TGTGCCAGCAGCTTCCAGGGGCCCGCTACAAATGAGCAGTTCTTC. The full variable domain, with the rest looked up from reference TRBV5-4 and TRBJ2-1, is ETGVTQSPTHLIKTRGQQVTLRCSSQSGHNTVSWYQQALGQGPQFIFQYYREEENGRGNFPPRFSGLQFPNYSSELNVNALELDDSALYLCASSFQGPATNEQFFGPGTRLTVL.

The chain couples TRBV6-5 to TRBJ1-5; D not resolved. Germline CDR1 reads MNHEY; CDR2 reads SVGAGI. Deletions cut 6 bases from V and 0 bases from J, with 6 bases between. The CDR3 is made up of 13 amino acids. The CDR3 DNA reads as TGTGCCAGCAGGCCCTATAGCAATCAGCCCCAGCATTTT. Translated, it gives CASRPYSNQPQHF.

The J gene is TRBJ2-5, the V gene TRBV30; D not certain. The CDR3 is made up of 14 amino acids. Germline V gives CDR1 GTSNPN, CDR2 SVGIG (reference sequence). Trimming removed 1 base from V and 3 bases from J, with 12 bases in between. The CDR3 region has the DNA TGTGCCTGGAGTGCGCCGCGAACGGAAGAGACCCAGTACTTC. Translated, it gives CAWSAPRTEETQYF.

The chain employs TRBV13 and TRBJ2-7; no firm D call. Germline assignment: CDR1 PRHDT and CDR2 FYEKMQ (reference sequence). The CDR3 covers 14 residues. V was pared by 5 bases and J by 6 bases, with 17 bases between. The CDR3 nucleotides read TGTGCCAGCAGCCCTCCCCGGAGTTATGGCGAGCAGTACTTC. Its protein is CASSPPRSYGEQYF.

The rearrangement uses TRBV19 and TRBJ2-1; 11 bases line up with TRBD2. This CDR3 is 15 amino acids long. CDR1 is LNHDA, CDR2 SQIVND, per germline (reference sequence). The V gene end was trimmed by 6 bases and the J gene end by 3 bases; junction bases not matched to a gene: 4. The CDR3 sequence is CASRITSGGYNEQFF. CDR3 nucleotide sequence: TGTGCCAGTAGGATTACTAGCGGGGGCTACAATGAGCAGTTCTTC.

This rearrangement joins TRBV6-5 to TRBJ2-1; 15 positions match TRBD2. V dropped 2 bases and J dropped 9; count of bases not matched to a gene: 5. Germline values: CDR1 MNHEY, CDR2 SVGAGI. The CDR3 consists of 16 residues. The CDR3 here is CASSYPGLAGGGEQFF. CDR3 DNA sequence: TGTGCCAGCAGTTACCCTGGACTAGCGGGAGGGGGTGAGCAGTTCTTC.

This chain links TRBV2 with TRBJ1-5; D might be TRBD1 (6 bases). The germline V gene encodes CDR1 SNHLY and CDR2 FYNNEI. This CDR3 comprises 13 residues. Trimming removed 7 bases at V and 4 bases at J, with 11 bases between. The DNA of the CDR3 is TGTGCCAGCAAGGGGGAAGGAAATCAGCCCCAGCATTTT. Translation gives CASKGEGNQPQHF.

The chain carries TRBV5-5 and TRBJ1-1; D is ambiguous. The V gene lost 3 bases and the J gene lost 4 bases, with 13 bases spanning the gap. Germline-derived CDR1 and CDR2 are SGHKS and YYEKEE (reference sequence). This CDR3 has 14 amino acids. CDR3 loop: CASSSQPRLTEAFF. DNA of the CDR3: TGTGCCAGCAGCTCTCAACCGAGACTCACTGAAGCTTTCTTT.

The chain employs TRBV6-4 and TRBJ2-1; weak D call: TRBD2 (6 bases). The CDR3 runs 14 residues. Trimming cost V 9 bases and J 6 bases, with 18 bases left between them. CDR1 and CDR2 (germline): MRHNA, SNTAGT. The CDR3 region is CASRKMEGSNEQFF. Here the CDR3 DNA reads TGTGCCAGTCGGAAGATGGAGGGCAGCAATGAGCAGTTCTTC.

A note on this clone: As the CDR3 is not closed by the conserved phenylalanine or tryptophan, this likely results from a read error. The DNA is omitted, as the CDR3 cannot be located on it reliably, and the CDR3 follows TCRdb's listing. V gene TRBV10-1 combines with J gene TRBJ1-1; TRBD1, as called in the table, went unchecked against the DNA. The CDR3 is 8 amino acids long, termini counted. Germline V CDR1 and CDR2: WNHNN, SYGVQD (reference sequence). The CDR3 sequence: CASHRVHT.

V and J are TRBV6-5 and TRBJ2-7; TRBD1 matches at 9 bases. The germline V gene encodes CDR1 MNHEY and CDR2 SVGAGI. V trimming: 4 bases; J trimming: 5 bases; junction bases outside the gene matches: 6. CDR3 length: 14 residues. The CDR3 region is CASSSGTGYHEQYF. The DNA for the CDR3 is TGTGCCAGCAGTTCCGGGACAGGGTACCACGAGCAGTACTTC.

The CDR3 is CASSMTGTNEQFF. The CDR3 region has the DNA TGTGCCAGTAGTATGACGGGTACCAATGAGCAGTTCTTC. J is TRBJ2-1 and V is TRBV19, with D hard to call. Germline V lookup: CDR1 LNHDA, CDR2 SQIVND (reference sequence). There are 13 residues in the CDR3. Trimming cost V 3 bases and J 6 bases, with 9 bases left between them.

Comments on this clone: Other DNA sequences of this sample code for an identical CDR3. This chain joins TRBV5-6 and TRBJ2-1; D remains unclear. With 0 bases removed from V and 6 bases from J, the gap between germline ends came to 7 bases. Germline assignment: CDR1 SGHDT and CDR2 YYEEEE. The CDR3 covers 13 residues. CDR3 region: CASSLGSSNEQFF. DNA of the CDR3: TGTGCCAGCAGCTTGGGGAGTAGCAATGAGCAGTTCTTC.

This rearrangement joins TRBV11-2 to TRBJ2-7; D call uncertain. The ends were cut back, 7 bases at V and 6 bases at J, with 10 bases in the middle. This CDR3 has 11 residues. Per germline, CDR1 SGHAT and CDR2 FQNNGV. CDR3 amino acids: CASTSNGEQYF. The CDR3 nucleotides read TGTGCCAGCACCTCCAACGGCGAGCAGTACTTC.

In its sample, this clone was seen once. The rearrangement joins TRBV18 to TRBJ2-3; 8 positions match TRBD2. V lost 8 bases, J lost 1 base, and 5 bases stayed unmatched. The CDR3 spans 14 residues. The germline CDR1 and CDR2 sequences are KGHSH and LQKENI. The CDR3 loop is CASTSGSGTDTQYF. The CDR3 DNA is TGTGCCAGCACCAGCGGGAGCGGCACAGATACGCAGTATTTT.